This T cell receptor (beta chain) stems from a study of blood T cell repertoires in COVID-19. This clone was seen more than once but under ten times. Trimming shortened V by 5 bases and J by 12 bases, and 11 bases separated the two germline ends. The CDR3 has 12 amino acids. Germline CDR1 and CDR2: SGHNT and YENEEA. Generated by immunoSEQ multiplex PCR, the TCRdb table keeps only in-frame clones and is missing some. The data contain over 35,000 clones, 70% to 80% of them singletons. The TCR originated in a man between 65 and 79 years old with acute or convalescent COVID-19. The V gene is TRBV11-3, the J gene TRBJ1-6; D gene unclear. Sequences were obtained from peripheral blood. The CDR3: CASSRGREPLHF. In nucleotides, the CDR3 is TGTGCCAGCAGCCGTGGCCGGGAACCCCTCCACTTT.